A single TCR beta chain is shown here with its context. Its target is not known. The data derive from a study of cytomegalovirus exposure and HLA in healthy donors. In the study overall: The 120 or so validation repertoires matched the approximately 700 first-cohort repertoires in platform, a later analysis reported. Study-level points and caveats: For most TCR sequences rarity was the rule, although some public TCRs occurred in many donors. A later analysis found first-cohort TCR clusters tended to co-occur in the 120 validation repertoires.

Clones were sequenced by immunoSEQ multiplex PCR, and TCRdb holds only the in-frame ones, with some missing. The table lists tens of thousands of clones, 94% of them singletons. CDR3 length: 15 amino acids. Germline CDR1 SGHNT, CDR2 YYREEE (reference sequence). The trim removed 0 bases at V and 7 bases at J, leaving 5 bases unmatched. This TCR came from a woman aged 18-29 years in good health and CMV-seropositive. Specimen: PBMCs. The chain uses TRBV5-4 and TRBJ2-7; 12 bases match TRBD1. The CDR3 sequence: CASSLEGQGADEQYF. Here the CDR3 DNA reads TGTGCCAGCAGCTTGGAGGGACAGGGGGCCGATGAGCAGTACTTC.